A single sample gave rise to the 3 T cell receptor beta chains below, sequenced in a study of Ad26.COV2.S vaccination and SARS-CoV-2 variants. Treatment meaning: some 20 received Ad26.COV2.S at low or high dose, single or two shots; a few received placebo; per-sample allocation not given. Sampling took place 63 days after the first vaccine or placebo injection. Some clones are missing from TCRdb's copy, which holds only in-frame ones; the method was immunoSEQ multiplex PCR. The repertoire holds about 350,000 clones, with about 85% as singletons. The material was peripheral blood, obtained in a trial of Ad26.COV2.S vaccine versus placebo. The receptors derive from a person aged 18-65 years who received the Ad26.COV2.S COVID-19 vaccine or a placebo.

V gene TRBV10-1 combines with J gene TRBJ2-3; D not resolved. CDR1 is WNHNN and CDR2 is SYGVQD in the germline V gene (reference sequence). The length of the CDR3 is 15 residues. Trimming cost V 5 bases and J 1 base, with 13 bases left between them. CDR3 amino acids: CASSTRAGGTDTQYF. In nucleotides, the CDR3 is TGCGCCAGCAGTACCCGGGCTGGAGGCACAGATACGCAGTATTTT.

J is TRBJ2-5 and V is TRBV5-1, with 8 bases lining up with TRBD2. The CDR3 has 14 amino acids. Germline V lookup: CDR1 SGHRS, CDR2 YFSETQ. V dropped 0 bases and J dropped 5; count of bases not matched to a gene: 3. This chain's CDR3 is CASSLAGTRETQYF. CDR3 DNA sequence: TGCGCCAGCAGCTTGGCCGGGACTAGGGAGACCCAGTACTTC.

A remark on this clone: The sample contains more than one DNA sequence encoding this CDR3. The chain carries TRBV6-4 and TRBJ1-1; D perhaps matches TRBD1 (6 bases). V was pared by 6 bases and J by 2 bases, with 10 bases between. The CDR3 totals 13 residues. Germline V lookup: CDR1 MRHNA, CDR2 SNTAGT. CDR3 bases: TGTGCCAGCAGCCGGACAGTTAACACTGAAGCTTTCTTT. Protein product: CASSRTVNTEAFF.